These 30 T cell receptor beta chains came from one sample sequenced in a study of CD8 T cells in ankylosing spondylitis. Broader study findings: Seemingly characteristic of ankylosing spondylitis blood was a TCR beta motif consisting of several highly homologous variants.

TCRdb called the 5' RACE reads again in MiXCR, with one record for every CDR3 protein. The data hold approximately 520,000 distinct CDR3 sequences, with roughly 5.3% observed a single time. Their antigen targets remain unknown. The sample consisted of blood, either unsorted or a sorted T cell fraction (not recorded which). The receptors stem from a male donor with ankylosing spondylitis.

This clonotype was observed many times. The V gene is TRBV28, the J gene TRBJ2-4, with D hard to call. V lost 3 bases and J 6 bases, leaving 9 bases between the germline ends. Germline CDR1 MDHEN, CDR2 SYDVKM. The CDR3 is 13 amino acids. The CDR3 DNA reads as TGTGCCAGCAGTTTTGGCAGGAGAAACATTCAGTACTTC. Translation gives CASSFGRRNIQYF.

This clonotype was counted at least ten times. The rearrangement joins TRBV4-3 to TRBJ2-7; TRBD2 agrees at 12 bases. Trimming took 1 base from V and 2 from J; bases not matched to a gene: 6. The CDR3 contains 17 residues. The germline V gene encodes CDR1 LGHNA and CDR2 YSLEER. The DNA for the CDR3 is TGCGCCAGCAGCCAAGTAATCCTAGCGGGAGGGCCCTACGAGCAGTACTTC. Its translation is CASSQVILAGGPYEQYF.

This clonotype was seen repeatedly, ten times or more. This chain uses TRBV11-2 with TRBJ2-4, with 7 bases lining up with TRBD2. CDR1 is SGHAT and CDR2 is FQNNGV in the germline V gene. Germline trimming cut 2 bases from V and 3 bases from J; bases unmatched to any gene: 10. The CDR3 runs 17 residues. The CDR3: CASSLYRGSGGKNIQYF. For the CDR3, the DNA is TGTGCCAGCAGCTTATACCGCGGGAGTGGGGGCAAAAACATTCAGTACTTC. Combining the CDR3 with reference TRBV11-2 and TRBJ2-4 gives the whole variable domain EAGVAQSPRYKIIEKRQSVAFWCNPISGHATLYWYQQILGQGPKLLIQFQNNGVVDDSQLPKDRFSAERLKGVDSTLKIQPAKLEDSAVYLCASSLYRGSGGKNIQYFGAGTRLSVL.

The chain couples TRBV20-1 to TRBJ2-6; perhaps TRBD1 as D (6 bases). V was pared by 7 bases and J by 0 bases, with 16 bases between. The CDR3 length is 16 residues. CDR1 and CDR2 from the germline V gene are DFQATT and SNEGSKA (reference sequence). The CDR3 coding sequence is TGCAGTGGTGGGCCCACAGGGTCCTCTGGGGCCAACGTCCTGACTTTC. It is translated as CSGGPTGSSGANVLTF.

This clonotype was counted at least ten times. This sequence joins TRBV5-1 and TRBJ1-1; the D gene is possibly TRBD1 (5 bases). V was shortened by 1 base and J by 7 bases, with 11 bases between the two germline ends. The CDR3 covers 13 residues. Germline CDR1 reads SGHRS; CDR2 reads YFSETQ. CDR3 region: CASSLQGLGEAFF. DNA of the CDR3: TGCGCCAGCAGCTTGCAGGGTTTGGGTGAAGCTTTCTTT. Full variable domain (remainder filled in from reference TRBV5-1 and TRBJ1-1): KAGVTQTPRYLIKTRGQQVTLSCSPISGHRSVSWYQQTPGQGLQFLFEYFSETQRNKGNFPGRFSGRQFSNSRSEMNVSTLELGDSALYLCASSLQGLGEAFFGQGTRLTVV.

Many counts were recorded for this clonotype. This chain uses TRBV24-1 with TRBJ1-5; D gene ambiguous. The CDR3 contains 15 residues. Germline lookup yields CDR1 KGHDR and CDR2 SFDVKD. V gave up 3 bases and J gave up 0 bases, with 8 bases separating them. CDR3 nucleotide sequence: TGTGCCACCAGTGATCCAAGGGTTAGCAATCAGCCCCAGCATTTT. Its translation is CATSDPRVSNQPQHF.

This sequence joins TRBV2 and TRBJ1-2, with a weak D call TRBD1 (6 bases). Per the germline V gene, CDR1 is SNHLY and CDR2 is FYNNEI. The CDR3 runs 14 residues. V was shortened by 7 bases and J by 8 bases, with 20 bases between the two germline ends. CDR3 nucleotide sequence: TGTGCCAGCATAGGGGGAGCAGGGGCGGAAGGCTACACCTTC. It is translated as CASIGGAGAEGYTF.

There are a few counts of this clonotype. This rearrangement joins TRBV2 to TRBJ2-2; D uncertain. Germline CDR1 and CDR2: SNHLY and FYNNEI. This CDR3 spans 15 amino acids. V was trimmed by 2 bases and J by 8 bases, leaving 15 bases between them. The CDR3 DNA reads TGTGCCAGCAGTGAATTGAGACTCTCGCAGGGGGAGCTGTTTTTT. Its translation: CASSELRLSQGELFF.

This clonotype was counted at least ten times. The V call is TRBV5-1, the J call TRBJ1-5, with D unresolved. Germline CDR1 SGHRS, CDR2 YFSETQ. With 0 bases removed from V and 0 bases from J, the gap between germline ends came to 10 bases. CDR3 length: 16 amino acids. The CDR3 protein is CASSLGTGYSNQPQHF. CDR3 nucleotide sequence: TGCGCCAGCAGCTTGGGGACGGGTTATAGCAATCAGCCCCAGCATTTT.

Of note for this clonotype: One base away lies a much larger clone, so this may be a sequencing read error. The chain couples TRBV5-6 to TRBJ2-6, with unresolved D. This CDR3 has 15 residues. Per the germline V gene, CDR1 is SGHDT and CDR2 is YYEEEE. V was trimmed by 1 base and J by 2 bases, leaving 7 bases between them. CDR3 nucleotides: TGTGCCAGCAGCTTGATGCAAGCTGGGGCCAACGTCCTGACTTTC. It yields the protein CASSLMQAGANVLTF. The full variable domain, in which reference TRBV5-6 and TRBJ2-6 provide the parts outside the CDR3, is DAGVTQSPTHLIKTRGQQVTLRCSPKSGHDTVSWYQQALGQGPQFIFQYYEEEERQRGNFPDRFSGHQFPNYSSELNVNALLLGDSALYLCASSLMQAGANVLTFGAGSRLTVL.

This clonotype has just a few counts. The CDR3 is CASTLWAGGLTDTQYF. The CDR3 nucleotides read TGTGCCAGCACTCTTTGGGCGGGGGGCCTCACAGATACGCAGTATTTT. V is TRBV6-2 or TRBV6-3 and J is TRBJ2-3; 8 positions agree with TRBD2. V gave up 7 bases and J gave up 2 bases; unmatched junction bases: 11. CDR1 and CDR2 (germline): MNHEY, SVGEGT. The CDR3 is 16 residues long.

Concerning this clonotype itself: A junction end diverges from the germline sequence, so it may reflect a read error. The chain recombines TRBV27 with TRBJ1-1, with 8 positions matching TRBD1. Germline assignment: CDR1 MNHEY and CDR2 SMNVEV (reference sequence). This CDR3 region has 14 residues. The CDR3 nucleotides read TGTGCCACCAGTCTTACAGGGGGGACCACTGAAGCTTTCTTT. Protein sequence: CATSLTGGTTEAFF.

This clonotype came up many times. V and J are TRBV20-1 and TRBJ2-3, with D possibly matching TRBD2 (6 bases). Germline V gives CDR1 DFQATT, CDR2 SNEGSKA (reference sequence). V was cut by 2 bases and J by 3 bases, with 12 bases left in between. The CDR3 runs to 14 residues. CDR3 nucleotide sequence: TGCAGTGCTAGATTCGGGGGAAATACAGATACGCAGTATTTT. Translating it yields CSARFGGNTDTQYF.

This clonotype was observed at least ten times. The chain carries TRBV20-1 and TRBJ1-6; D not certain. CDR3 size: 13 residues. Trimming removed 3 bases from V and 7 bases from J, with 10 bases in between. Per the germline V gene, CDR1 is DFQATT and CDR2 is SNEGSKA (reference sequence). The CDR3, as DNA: TGCAGTGCTAGTCCGGGCTTGAATTCACCCCTCCACTTT. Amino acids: CSASPGLNSPLHF.

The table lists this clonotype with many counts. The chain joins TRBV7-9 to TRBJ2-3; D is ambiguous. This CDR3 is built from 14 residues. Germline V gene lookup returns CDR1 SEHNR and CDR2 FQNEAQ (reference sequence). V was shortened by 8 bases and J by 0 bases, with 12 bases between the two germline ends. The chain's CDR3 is CASGPIPSTDTQYF. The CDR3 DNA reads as TGTGCCAGCGGTCCGATACCTAGCACAGATACGCAGTATTTT.

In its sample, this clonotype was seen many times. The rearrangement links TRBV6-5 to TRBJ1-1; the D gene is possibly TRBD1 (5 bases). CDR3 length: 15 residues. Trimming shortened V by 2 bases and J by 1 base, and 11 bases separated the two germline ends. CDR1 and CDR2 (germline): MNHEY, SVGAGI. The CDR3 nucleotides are TGTGCCAGCAGTTACGGGGGAGAAGGGAACACTGAAGCTTTCTTT. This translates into CASSYGGEGNTEAFF.

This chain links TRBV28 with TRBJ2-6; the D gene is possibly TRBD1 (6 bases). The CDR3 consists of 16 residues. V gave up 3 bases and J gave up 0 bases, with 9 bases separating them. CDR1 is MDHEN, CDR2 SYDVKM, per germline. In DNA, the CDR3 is TGTGCCAGCAGTTTCGGACAGCACTCTGGGGCCAACGTCCTGACTTTC. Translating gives CASSFGQHSGANVLTF.

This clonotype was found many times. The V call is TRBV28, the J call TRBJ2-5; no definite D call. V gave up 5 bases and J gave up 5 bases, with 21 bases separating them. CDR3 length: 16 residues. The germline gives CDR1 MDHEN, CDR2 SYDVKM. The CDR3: CASSGPGSSPLETQYF. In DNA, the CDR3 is TGTGCCAGCAGTGGACCTGGTAGCAGTCCCTTGGAGACCCAGTACTTC.

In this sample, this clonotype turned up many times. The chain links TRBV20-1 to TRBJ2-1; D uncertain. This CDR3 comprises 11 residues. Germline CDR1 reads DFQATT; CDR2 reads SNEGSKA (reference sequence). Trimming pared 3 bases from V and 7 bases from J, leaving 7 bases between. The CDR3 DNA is TGCAGTGCTAGTTGGTTGAATGAGCAGTTCTTC. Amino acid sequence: CSASWLNEQFF.

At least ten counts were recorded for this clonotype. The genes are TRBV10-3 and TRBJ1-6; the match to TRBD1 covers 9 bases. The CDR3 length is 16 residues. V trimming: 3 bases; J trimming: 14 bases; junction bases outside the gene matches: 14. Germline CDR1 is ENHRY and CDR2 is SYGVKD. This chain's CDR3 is CAISEFRDRAFRALHF. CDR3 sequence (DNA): TGTGCCATCAGTGAATTCCGGGACAGGGCCTTTAGGGCCCTCCACTTT.

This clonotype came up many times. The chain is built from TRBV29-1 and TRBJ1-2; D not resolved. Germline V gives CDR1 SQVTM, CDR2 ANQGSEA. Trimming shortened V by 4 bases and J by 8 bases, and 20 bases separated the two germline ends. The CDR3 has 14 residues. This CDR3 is CSVALGPGLGGYTF. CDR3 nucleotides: TGCAGCGTTGCCCTTGGTCCAGGCCTGGGAGGCTACACCTTC.

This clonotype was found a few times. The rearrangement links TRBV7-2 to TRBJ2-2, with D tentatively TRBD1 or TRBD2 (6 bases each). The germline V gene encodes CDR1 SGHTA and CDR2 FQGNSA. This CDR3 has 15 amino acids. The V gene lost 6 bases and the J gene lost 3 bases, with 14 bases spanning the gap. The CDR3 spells CASSEGGFYTGELFF. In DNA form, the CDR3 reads TGTGCCAGCAGTGAAGGGGGGTTCTACACCGGGGAGCTGTTTTTT.

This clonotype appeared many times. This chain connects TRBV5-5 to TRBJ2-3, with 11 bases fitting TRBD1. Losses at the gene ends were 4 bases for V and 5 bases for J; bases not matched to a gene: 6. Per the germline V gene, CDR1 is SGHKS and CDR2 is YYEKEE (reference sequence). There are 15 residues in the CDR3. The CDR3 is CASSEDRGLGDTQYF. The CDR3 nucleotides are TGTGCCAGCAGCGAGGACAGGGGGCTGGGAGATACGCAGTATTTT.

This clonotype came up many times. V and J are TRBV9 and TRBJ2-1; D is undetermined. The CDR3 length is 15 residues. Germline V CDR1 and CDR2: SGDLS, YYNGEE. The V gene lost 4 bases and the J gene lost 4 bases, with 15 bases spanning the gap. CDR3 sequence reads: CASSPILDGYNEQFF. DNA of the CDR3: TGTGCCAGCAGCCCGATCCTTGACGGGTACAATGAGCAGTTCTTC.

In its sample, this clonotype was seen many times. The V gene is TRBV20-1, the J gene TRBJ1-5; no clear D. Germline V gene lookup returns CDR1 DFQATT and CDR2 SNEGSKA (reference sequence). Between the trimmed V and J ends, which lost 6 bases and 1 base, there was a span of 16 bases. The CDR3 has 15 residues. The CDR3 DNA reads TGCAGTGCCTCCGCGGGTCTCTCGAGCAATCAGCCCCAGCATTTT. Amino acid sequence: CSASAGLSSNQPQHF.

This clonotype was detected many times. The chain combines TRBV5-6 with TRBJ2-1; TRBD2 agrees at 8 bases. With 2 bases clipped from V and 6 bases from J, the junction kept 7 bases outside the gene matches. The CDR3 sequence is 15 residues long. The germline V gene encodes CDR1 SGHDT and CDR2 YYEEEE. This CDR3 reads CASSFELAGPNEQFF. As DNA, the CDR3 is TGTGCCAGCAGCTTCGAGTTAGCGGGGCCCAATGAGCAGTTCTTC.

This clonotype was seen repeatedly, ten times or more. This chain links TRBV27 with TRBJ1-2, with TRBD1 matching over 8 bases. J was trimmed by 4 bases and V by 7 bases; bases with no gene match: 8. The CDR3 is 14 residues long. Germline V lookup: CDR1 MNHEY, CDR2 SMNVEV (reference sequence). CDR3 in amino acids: CASKLQGASYGYTF. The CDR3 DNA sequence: TGTGCCAGCAAACTGCAGGGGGCGAGCTATGGCTACACCTTC.

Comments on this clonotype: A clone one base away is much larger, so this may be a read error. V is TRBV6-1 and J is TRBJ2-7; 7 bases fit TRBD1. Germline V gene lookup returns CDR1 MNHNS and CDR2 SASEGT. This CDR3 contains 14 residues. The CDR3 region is CASTRDRPTYEQDF. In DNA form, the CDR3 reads TGTGCCAGCACCCGGGACAGACCCACGTACGAGCAGGACTTC.

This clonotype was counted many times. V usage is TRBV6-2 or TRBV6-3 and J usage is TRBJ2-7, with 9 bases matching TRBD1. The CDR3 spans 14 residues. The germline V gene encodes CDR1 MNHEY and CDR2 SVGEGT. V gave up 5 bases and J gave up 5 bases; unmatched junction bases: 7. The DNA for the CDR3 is TGTGCCAGCAGTCCGGGACAGGGCGCCCACGAGCAGTACTTC. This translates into CASSPGQGAHEQYF.

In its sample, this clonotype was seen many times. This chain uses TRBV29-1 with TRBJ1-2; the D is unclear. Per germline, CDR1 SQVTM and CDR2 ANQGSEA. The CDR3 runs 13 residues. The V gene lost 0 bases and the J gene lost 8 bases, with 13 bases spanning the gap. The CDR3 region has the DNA TGCAGCGTTGAAGAAGGCCCTCGGAACGGCTACACCTTC. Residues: CSVEEGPRNGYTF.